This T cell receptor beta chain was sequenced during a study of blood T cell repertoires in COVID-19. Some clones are missing from TCRdb's copy, which holds only in-frame ones; the method was immunoSEQ multiplex PCR. The sample carries a few hundred thousand clones, about 90% recorded once. V lost 3 bases to trimming and J lost 2 bases, with 18 bases between them. CDR3 length: 16 residues. Per the germline V gene, CDR1 is SGHNT and CDR2 is YYREEE (reference sequence). Sequenced: peripheral blood. V and J are TRBV5-4 and TRBJ2-7, with TRBD2 as a possible D gene (7 bases). This TCR was sampled from a middle-aged man with acute or convalescent COVID-19. The chain's CDR3 is CASSSEVRGAAYEQYF. In nucleotides, the CDR3 is TGTGCCAGCAGCTCCGAGGTCCGGGGGGCTGCCTACGAGCAGTACTTC. The full variable domain, completed using reference TRBV5-4 and TRBJ2-7, is ETGVTQSPTHLIKTRGQQVTLRCSSQSGHNTVSWYQQALGQGPQFIFQYYREEENGRGNFPPRFSGLQFPNYSSELNVNALELDDSALYLCASSSEVRGAAYEQYFGPGTRLTVT.